These 10 T cell receptor beta chains were sequenced from one sample in a study of T-cell reconstitution after alpha-beta-depleted transplantation in children. TCRbeta library construction was performed incorporating unique molecular identifiers. One entry per CDR3 protein, called by TCRdb with MiXCR from the PCR reads. The table records some 600,000 distinct CDR3 sequences, about 15% of them present only once. The material was PBMCs from the stem cell graft donor, obtained from the stem cell graft. Source of these receptors: a human donor who donated a stem cell graft to a child with acute myeloid leukemia.

This clonotype was found many times. The chain is built from TRBV6-5 and TRBJ2-1, with D perhaps matching TRBD1 (6 bases). The V and J ends lost 4 bases and 4 bases respectively, with 14 bases between them. Germline-derived CDR1 and CDR2 are MNHEY and SVGAGI. The CDR3 is made up of 15 amino acids. CDR3 coding DNA: TGTGCCAGCAGTTCGAACAGGGTGTTATACAATGAGCAGTTCTTC. The encoded protein is CASSSNRVLYNEQFF.

In its sample, this clonotype was seen a few times. The chain couples TRBV5-1 to TRBJ2-5; perhaps TRBD2 as D (7 bases). The germline gives CDR1 SGHRS, CDR2 YFSETQ. The CDR3 is 15 amino acids. Trimming took off 4 bases at V and 4 bases at J, with 17 bases between the two ends. For the CDR3, the DNA is TGCGCCAGCAGCGGGGGGGCGCGAAGTCGAGAGACCCAGTACTTC. This sequence encodes CASSGGARSRETQYF.

This clonotype was detected a few times. CDR3 residues: CASSSSQANYGYTF. Here the CDR3 DNA reads TGTGCCAGCAGCTCCTCCCAAGCTAACTATGGCTACACCTTC. The chain couples TRBV7-9 to TRBJ1-2; the D is unclear. Germline lookup yields CDR1 SEHNR and CDR2 FQNEAQ (reference sequence). Trimming stripped 4 bases from V and 0 bases from J, with 9 bases between. The CDR3 spans 14 residues.

This clonotype occurred many times. The chain recombines TRBV7-3 with TRBJ2-1; 8 bases line up with TRBD1. The CDR3 is 16 amino acids. CDR1 and CDR2 (germline): SGHTA, FQGTGA. V dropped 3 bases and J dropped 1; count of bases not matched to a gene: 5. The CDR3 sequence: CASSFQDRVSYNEQFF. In DNA, the CDR3 is TGTGCCAGCAGCTTCCAGGACAGGGTATCCTACAATGAGCAGTTCTTC. Together with reference TRBV7-3 and TRBJ2-1, the CDR3 gives the full variable domain: GAGVSQTPSNKVTEKGKYVELRCDPISGHTALYWYRQSLGQGPEFLIYFQGTGAADDSGLPNDRFFAVRPEGSVSTLKIQRTERGDSAVYLCASSFQDRVSYNEQFFGPGTRLTVL.

A note on this clonotype: This may arise from a read error, as a much more abundant clone is one base away. This chain uses TRBV29-1 with TRBJ1-1; 8 nucleotides align to TRBD1. This CDR3 contains 13 residues. Per germline, CDR1 SQVTM and CDR2 ANQGSEA. The CDR3 bases are TGCAGCGTCGAGGACAGGGTAAACACTCAAGCTTTCTTT. It codes for CSVEDRVNTQAFF.

CDR3 loop: CASSPRGGLYNEQFF. CDR3 nucleotide sequence: TGTGCCAGCAGTCCACGGGGGGGCTTATACAATGAGCAGTTCTTC. This chain links TRBV7-9 with TRBJ2-1; 8 bases match TRBD2. The CDR3 runs to 15 residues. Germline V gene lookup returns CDR1 SEHNR and CDR2 FQNEAQ (reference sequence). Trimming took 6 bases from V and 4 from J; bases not matched to a gene: 8.

The genes are TRBV7-7 and TRBJ2-1; D not certain. CDR1 is SSHAT, CDR2 FNYEAQ, per germline (reference sequence). The CDR3 spans 15 residues. V dropped 5 bases and J dropped 0 bases, with 11 bases sitting between them. CDR3 DNA sequence: TGTGCCAGCAGCCGATCTCCTAGCTCCTACAATGAGCAGTTCTTC. Protein product: CASSRSPSSYNEQFF.

This CDR3 is CASSSFGGRDEAFF. As DNA, the CDR3 is TGTGCCAGCAGCTCCTTCGGGGGGCGCGATGAAGCTTTCTTT. V gene TRBV7-7 combines with J gene TRBJ1-1, with D tentatively TRBD1 (6 bases). Germline V CDR1 and CDR2: SSHAT, FNYEAQ (reference sequence). The V and J ends lost 4 bases and 7 bases respectively, with 16 bases between them. The CDR3 extends over 14 amino acids.

This clonotype was counted a few times. The rearrangement joins TRBV6-1 to TRBJ2-6; the D gene is possibly TRBD2 (5 bases). This CDR3 spans 13 amino acids. Germline assignment: CDR1 MNHNS and CDR2 SASEGT. Trimming removed 10 bases at V and 2 bases at J, with 9 bases between. The CDR3 spells CATEGAGANVLTF. CDR3 nucleotide sequence: TGTGCCACTGAGGGCGCTGGGGCCAACGTCCTGACTTTC.

There are a few counts of this clonotype. This chain links TRBV29-1 with TRBJ2-5; 7 nucleotides line up with TRBD1. V lost 6 bases, J lost 0 bases, and 4 bases stayed unmatched. Germline V CDR1 and CDR2: SQVTM, ANQGSEA. The CDR3 is 13 residues long. The CDR3: CSVTGIYQETQYF. In nucleotides, the CDR3 is TGCAGCGTGACAGGGATTTACCAAGAGACCCAGTACTTC. The full variable domain, with the rest looked up from reference TRBV29-1 and TRBJ2-5, is SAVISQKPSRDICQRGTSLTIQCQVDSQVTMMFWYRQQPGQSLTLIATANQGSEATYESGFVIDKFPISRPNLTFSTLTVSNMSPEDSSIYLCSVTGIYQETQYFGPGTRLLVL.